One sample yielded the 5 T cell receptor beta chains listed below, sequenced in a study of T cells after yellow fever vaccination. Using its own MiXCR run on the 5' RACE reads, TCRdb lists one record per CDR3 protein. The sample holds more than 250,000 distinct CDR3 sequences, around 6.8% seen once. This material consisted of PBMCs, taken approximately 47 days after the first yellow fever vaccination. These receptors originate from a man aged 18 to 29 who received the YFV17D yellow fever vaccine.

The chain is built from TRBV6-5 and TRBJ2-7; D gene uncertain. V dropped 5 bases and J dropped 9 bases, with 17 bases sitting between them. This CDR3 has 13 residues. Germline V gene lookup returns CDR1 MNHEY and CDR2 SVGAGI. The CDR3 region is CASSHPQWLGQYV. CDR3 bases: TGTGCCAGCAGTCACCCTCAGTGGTTGGGGCAGTACGTC.

This clonotype came up a few times. The chain recombines TRBV29-1 with TRBJ2-5; tentative D call: TRBD2 (6 bases). The V end was cut by 0 bases, the J end by 9 bases, with 17 bases between. Germline V gene sequence: CDR1 SQVTM, CDR2 ANQGSEA. The CDR3 length is 14 residues. The DNA of the CDR3 is TGCAGCGTTGAAGATCCCTTGACTAGTGCGGCCCAGTACTTC. Amino acids: CSVEDPLTSAAQYF. Full variable domain (missing parts from reference TRBV29-1 and TRBJ2-5): SAVISQKPSRDICQRGTSLTIQCQVDSQVTMMFWYRQQPGQSLTLIATANQGSEATYESGFVIDKFPISRPNLTFSTLTVSNMSPEDSSIYLCSVEDPLTSAAQYFGPGTRLLVL.

This clonotype has at least ten counts. The chain carries TRBV5-1 and TRBJ2-7, with D possibly being TRBD1 (6 bases). Trimming left V 0 bases short and J 3 bases short, with 10 bases between. This CDR3 comprises 14 residues. CDR1 and CDR2 (germline): SGHRS, YFSETQ. Here the CDR3 reads CASSLEAGVYEQYF. The CDR3 bases are TGCGCCAGCAGCTTGGAGGCAGGGGTCTACGAGCAGTACTTC.

This clonotype was observed a handful of times. This chain uses TRBV5-6 with TRBJ2-7; TRBD1 is a possible D gene (5 bases). The CDR3 sequence is 15 residues long. CDR1 and CDR2 from the germline V gene are SGHDT and YYEEEE. With 2 bases removed from V and 0 bases from J, the gap between germline ends came to 12 bases. The CDR3 nucleotides are TGTGCCAGCAGCTTCCAGGGTATGAGCTCCTACGAGCAGTACGTC. Translated, it gives CASSFQGMSSYEQYV.

This clonotype was seen repeatedly, ten times or more. The chain employs TRBV6-1 and TRBJ2-4; D might be TRBD1 or TRBD2, each matching 6 bases. Trimming stripped 6 bases from V and 7 bases from J, with 25 bases between. The germline gives CDR1 MNHNS, CDR2 SASEGT. The CDR3 consists of 17 residues. The CDR3 nucleotides read TGTGCCAGCAGCAACCGGGGCAGGGGACTTCGGGGGAACATTCAGTACTTC. Translated: CASSNRGRGLRGNIQYF.